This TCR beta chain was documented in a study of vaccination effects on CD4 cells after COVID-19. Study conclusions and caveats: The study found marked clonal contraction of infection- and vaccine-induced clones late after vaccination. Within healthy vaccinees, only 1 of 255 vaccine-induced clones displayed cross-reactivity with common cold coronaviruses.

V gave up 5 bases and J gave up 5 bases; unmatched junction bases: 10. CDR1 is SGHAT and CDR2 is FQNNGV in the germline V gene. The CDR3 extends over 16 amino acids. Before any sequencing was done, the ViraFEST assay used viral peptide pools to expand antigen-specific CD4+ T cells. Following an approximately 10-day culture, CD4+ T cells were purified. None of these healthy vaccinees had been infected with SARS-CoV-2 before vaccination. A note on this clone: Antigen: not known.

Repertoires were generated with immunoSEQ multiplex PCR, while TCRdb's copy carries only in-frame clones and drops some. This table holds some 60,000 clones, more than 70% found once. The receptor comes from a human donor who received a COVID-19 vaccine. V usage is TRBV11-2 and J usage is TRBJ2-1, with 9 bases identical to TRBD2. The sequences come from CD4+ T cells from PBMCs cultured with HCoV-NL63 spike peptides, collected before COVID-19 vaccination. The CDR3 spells CASSRGGAYSHNEQFF. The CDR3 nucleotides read TGTGCCAGCAGCCGCGGGGGGGCTTACAGCCACAATGAGCAGTTCTTC.